This T cell receptor beta chain was identified during a study of cytomegalovirus exposure and HLA in healthy donors. Looking at the study overall: A subsequent analysis stated that the roughly 130 validation repertoires were run on the same platform as the 600 to 750 first-cohort repertoires. Whole-study findings and limits: TCR beta chains numbering more than 150 were designated cytomegalovirus-associated. There were a few CMV-associated chains whose specificity for CMV antigens was confirmed in vitro.

The V gene end was trimmed by 1 base and the J gene end by 3 bases; junction bases not matched to a gene: 9. Germline CDR1 and CDR2: MNHNS and SASEGT. This CDR3 has 17 amino acids. Details on this clone: As yet, its antigen is unknown.

Sequenced by immunoSEQ multiplex PCR; TCRdb stores in-frame clones only, minus some. The sample gives 100,000 to 150,000 clones, 85% to 90% of which show up once; under 2% is in the top ten. The V gene is TRBV6-1, the J gene TRBJ2-3, with TRBD1 matching 8 bases. This sequence originates from a woman under 30 in good health and CMV-seronegative. What was sequenced was PBMCs. In DNA, the CDR3 is TGTGCCAGCAGTGAAGTTTTACTGACAGGGGCAACAGATACGCAGTATTTT. Its translation is CASSEVLLTGATDTQYF.